This record looks at one T cell receptor beta chain sequence and its context. This clone has a single count. What antigen it recognizes has not been identified. It has no much larger one-base neighbor in the sample; base qualities were not kept. The sample is drawn from a study of persistence of HIV-infected CD4 T cells (TCRdb year 2020). Context from the whole study: CMV- and HIV-1 Gag-responding CD4+ T cells were isolated from ART-treated individuals so that antigen-driven clonal expansion of HIV-1-infected cells could be examined. Suppressive ART had been received by participants for a median of roughly 8 years. TCRbeta sequencing assessed the clonality of all cells in each sorted population, while proviral sequencing assessed the clonality of infected cells. The TCR cluster analysis across participants included about eight participants for CMV and more than five participants for Gag. Peripheral blood samples of up to about 180 mL were obtained at multiple time points, with the exception of two participants, for whom leukapheresis was performed at a single time point. Points the paper makes about the study in general: Antigen-responding cells were enriched for expanded CDR3beta sequences that were degenerate, which suggests that CD4+ responses to CMV and Gag underwent convergent selection. Only a small number of individuals took part in the study, and the range of antigens tested was limited. Within the same sorted populations, how oligoclonal the TCRs were correlated with how oligoclonal the proviruses were. TCRbeta richness in CMV- and Gag-responding cells was significantly lower than in anti-CD3/anti-CD28-responding cells; CMV-responding cells had higher oligoclonality than CD3/CD28-stimulated and Gag-responding cells. Because the TCR analyses were done in bulk, restricting them to just the rare CMV-responding cells that actually carried HIV-1 proviruses was not possible.

The label giving this sample's treatment or condition can be read as: suppressive antiretroviral therapy. A pool of overlapping HIV-1 Gag 15-mer peptides, at roughly 1 ug per peptide per mL, was used to stimulate the cells. Memory populations depleted of antigen-responding cells were obtained by sorting nonresponding CD40L-negative CD69-negative CD45RO-high memory CD4+ T cells. Participants were HIV-1-infected adults who started suppressive ART during chronic infection. For at least 4 years, the participants' plasma HIV-1 RNA had been undetectable, below 50 copies/mL. To be included, a participant needed positive CMV serology and a CD4+ T cell count above 400 cells/uL. Before stimulation, PBMCs were isolated using density centrifugation and then depleted of CD8+ T cells. Stimulation of CD8-depleted PBMCs was carried out for 15 to 20 hours with anti-CD28/CD49d costimulation, CD40-blocking antibody and enfuvirtide, to prevent new infections. Cell sorting was performed on a Beckman Coulter MoFlo Legacy or XDP sorter, and dead cells were excluded with propidium iodide. Genomic DNA was extracted with the QIAamp DNA Mini Kit for samples above one million cells, otherwise with the Quick-DNA Microprep Kit.

V and J are trimmed by 6 bases and 5 bases, and the gene matches miss 10 bases of the junction. Including cysteine and phenylalanine, the CDR3 has 14 amino acids. Of the read, only the CDR3 DNA is kept; its 42 bases are in frame from base 1. Taken from the germline V gene, the CDR1 and CDR2 loops are SGHRS and YFSETQ. The immunoSEQ hsTCRB assay version 4 in survey mode was used to sequence TCRbeta repertoires from genomic DNA. Genomic DNA was diluted to about 10 ng/uL, and up to roughly 1 ug per sample was used for TCRbeta sequencing. Concerning the study's data processing: ImmunoSeq Analyzer 3.0 was used for analysis of TCRbeta data, and diversity was computed on productive nucleotide rearrangements. Lower-bound TCR diversity was estimated with the improved Chao index, and clonality with the Gini coefficient using the Immunarch R package. Nucleotide rearrangements that differed but encoded the same CDR3beta amino acid sequence were counted as separate clonotypes. TCRbeta sequences significantly enriched in antigen-responding cells relative to anti-CD3/anti-CD28-activated cells were identified by differential abundance analysis. TCRs were clustered by predicted peptide-MHC specificity with GLIPH2, both within individual participants and across merged participant data sets. TCRdb holds this immuneACCESS table with in-frame rearrangements only. Some clones are missing; in checked studies, unresolved V genes explain under half, and the rest has no known cause. V and J calls and clone size are copied from that table; D and trimming were computed from the DNA. For this sample the table gives about 36,000 clones, of which around 85% were detected only once. Of the sample, roughly 5.9% falls within the top ten clones.

This sequence uses TRBV5-1 and TRBJ2-5; 7 junctional bases match TRBD1. This clonotype was obtained from an adult with HIV. The donor label of this sample is uncertain. The sequences come from cultured CD4+ T cells from PBMCs, collected from a patient who received antiretroviral therapy. The sample's cell subset or site label, in plain terms: CD40L-CD69- CD45RO-high memory CD4 T cells not responding to Gag peptides. The CDR3 reads CASKPQTGVETQYF. The DNA sequence follows: TGCGCCAGCAAACCACAAACAGGGGTGGAGACCCAGTACTTC.